Below are 16 T cell receptor beta chains sequenced from a single sample in a study of cytomegalovirus exposure and HLA in healthy donors. PCR used 60 Vbeta primers and 13 Jbeta primers. Profiled with immunoSEQ multiplex PCR; TCRdb holds only in-frame clones, not every one. The repertoire has hundreds of thousands of clones, around 73% of them found once; the top ten carry 3.5% to 4%. The sequencing input was PBMCs. These receptors were collected from a male donor in good health and CMV-seronegative.

This chain links TRBV18 with TRBJ2-1, with TRBD2 matching over 7 bases. The CDR3 has 16 amino acids. With V trimmed by 0 bases and J by 1 base, 3 bases remained unmatched. The germline V gene has CDR1 KGHSH and CDR2 LQKENI. Written as DNA, the CDR3 is TGTGCCAGCTCACCACCTAACGGGAGGTCCTACAATGAGCAGTTCTTC. Translation: CASSPPNGRSYNEQFF. Together with reference TRBV18 and TRBJ2-1, the CDR3 gives the full variable domain: NAGVMQNPRHLVRRRGQEARLRCSPMKGHSHVYWYRQLPEEGLKFMVYLQKENIIDESGMPKERFSAEFPKEGPSILRIQQVVRGDSAAYFCASSPPNGRSYNEQFFGPGTRLTVL.

Points on this clone: The germline gene is not matched at one end of the junction; a read error may be the cause. The chain has TRBV7-9 and TRBJ2-2; the D gene is possibly TRBD1 (6 bases). This CDR3 spans 15 amino acids. Germline-derived CDR1 and CDR2 are SEHNR and FQNEAQ (reference sequence). CDR3 in DNA: TGTTCCAGCAGGGCCGGGACATTGAACACCGGGGAGCTGTTTTTT. Its translation is CSSRAGTLNTGELFF.

This clone has a single count. The chain is built from TRBV19 and TRBJ2-1; possibly TRBD2 for D (5 bases). The CDR3 length is 13 residues. V dropped 4 bases and J dropped 3 bases, with 7 bases sitting between them. CDR1 LNHDA and CDR2 SQIVND come from the germline V gene (reference sequence). This CDR3 is CASSNRDYNEQFF. CDR3 coding DNA: TGTGCCAGTAGTAACCGGGACTACAATGAGCAGTTCTTC.

This chain uses TRBV5-1 with TRBJ2-2, with TRBD2 identical over 11 bases. J gave up 6 bases and V 4 bases, and 5 bases lay outside the gene matches. CDR3 length equals 15 residues. Looked up from germline, CDR1 is SGHRS and CDR2 is YFSETQ. Here the CDR3 DNA reads TGCGCCAGCAGCACAACTAGCGGGAGAGCCGGGGAGCTGTTTTTT. This translates into CASSTTSGRAGELFF. Using reference TRBV5-1 and TRBJ2-2 for the parts outside the CDR3, the full variable domain is KAGVTQTPRYLIKTRGQQVTLSCSPISGHRSVSWYQQTPGQGLQFLFEYFSETQRNKGNFPGRFSGRQFSNSRSEMNVSTLELGDSALYLCASSTTSGRAGELFFGEGSRLTVL.

This sequence joins TRBV5-6 and TRBJ1-1, with TRBD1 as a possible D gene (5 bases). The germline CDR1 and CDR2 sequences are SGHDT and YYEEEE. V was cut by 0 bases and J by 7 bases, with 13 bases left in between. CDR3 length: 14 amino acids. CDR3 region: CASSLAGGVVEAFF. The CDR3 DNA is TGTGCCAGCAGCTTGGCCGGGGGGGTGGTTGAAGCTTTCTTT.

This chain joins TRBV5-1 and TRBJ2-5; D possibly corresponds to TRBD1 (5 bases). Trimming took 3 bases from V and 0 from J, leaving 6 bases between them. CDR1 is SGHRS and CDR2 is YFSETQ in the germline V gene. CDR3 length: 13 residues. The CDR3 nucleotides read TGCGCCAGCAGCTCAGGGTACCAAGAGACCCAGTACTTC. Residues: CASSSGYQETQYF.

The V gene is TRBV7-9, the J gene TRBJ1-2, with 7 bases matching TRBD1. The CDR3 consists of 15 residues. Trimming took 5 bases from V and 4 from J; bases not matched to a gene: 10. CDR1 and CDR2 (germline): SEHNR, FQNEAQ (reference sequence). CDR3 coding DNA: TGTGCCAGCAGCCAGGACAGGCATTTGAGCTATGGCTACACCTTC. Protein product: CASSQDRHLSYGYTF.

This clone occurred once. One end of the junction does not line up with germline, which may come from a read error. This chain connects TRBV7-9 to TRBJ2-1; TRBD2 matches at 10 bases. Germline V gives CDR1 SEHNR, CDR2 FQNEAQ (reference sequence). This CDR3 is built from 16 residues. The CDR3 DNA reads TGTTCCAGCAGCCCTCTAGCGGGAGAAGACTACAATGAGCAGTTCTTC. This translates into CSSSPLAGEDYNEQFF.

The V and J genes are TRBV9 and TRBJ2-1, with D possibly being TRBD2 (5 bases). The CDR3 runs to 15 residues. Germline V gene lookup returns CDR1 SGDLS and CDR2 YYNGEE. V was cut by 0 bases and J by 5 bases, with 12 bases left in between. This chain's CDR3 is CASSVVGSVNNEQFF. The CDR3, as DNA: TGTGCCAGCAGCGTAGTCGGTAGCGTCAACAATGAGCAGTTCTTC.

The chain employs TRBV28 and TRBJ2-7; D possibly corresponds to TRBD1 (5 bases). The CDR3 length is 12 residues. V dropped 3 bases and J dropped 9 bases, with 12 bases sitting between them. Germline V gene data show CDR1 as MDHEN and CDR2 as SYDVKM. CDR3 amino acids: CASSFGQGLQYF. The CDR3 bases are TGTGCCAGCAGTTTTGGGCAGGGCCTGCAGTACTTC.

The chain recombines TRBV6-5 with TRBJ1-5, with D possibly TRBD1 on 6 matching bases. Trimming removed 7 bases at V and 3 bases at J, with 10 bases between. The CDR3 has 13 residues. The germline V gene has CDR1 MNHEY and CDR2 SVGAGI. CDR3 loop: CASTQGFNQPQHF. The CDR3 DNA follows: TGTGCCAGCACCCAGGGGTTCAATCAGCCCCAGCATTTT.

The CDR3 nucleotides are TGTGCGACCGGGACAAACTCTGGAAACACCATATATTTT. It is translated as CATGTNSGNTIYF. V is TRBV19 and J is TRBJ1-3; TRBD1 is a possible D gene (6 bases). The CDR3 consists of 13 residues. In germline, CDR1 is LNHDA, CDR2 SQIVND (reference sequence). The full variable domain, rest sourced from reference TRBV19 and TRBJ1-3, is DGGITQSPKYLFRKEGQNVTLSCEQNLNHDAMYWYRQDPGQGLRLIYYSQIVNDFQKGDIAEGYSVSREKKESFPLTVTSAQKNPTAFYLCATGTNSGNTIYFGEGSWLTVV.

V and J are TRBV2 and TRBJ1-1, with 9 bases fitting TRBD1. The V gene end was trimmed by 6 bases and the J gene end by 2 bases; junction bases not matched to a gene: 7. CDR3 length equals 15 residues. The germline V gene encodes CDR1 SNHLY and CDR2 FYNNEI. The CDR3 region has the DNA TGTGCCAGCAGCCTCACAGGGGGCGTAAACACTGAAGCTTTCTTT. This codes for CASSLTGGVNTEAFF.

This clone was observed a few times. The chain is built from TRBV28 and TRBJ1-1; the match to TRBD1 covers 7 bases. Germline loops: CDR1 MDHEN, CDR2 SYDVKM. The trim removed 9 bases at V and 10 bases at J, leaving 11 bases unmatched. The CDR3 runs to 12 residues. Here the CDR3 DNA reads TGTGCCAGTTTCGGGAGGGGGCCTGCAGCTTTCTTT. Translating it yields CASFGRGPAAFF. The full variable domain, rest sourced from reference TRBV28 and TRBJ1-1, is DVKVTQSSRYLVKRTGEKVFLECVQDMDHENMFWYRQDPGLGLRLIYFSYDVKMKEKGDIPEGYSVSREKKERFSLILESASTNQTSMYLCASFGRGPAAFFGQGTRLTVV.

The V gene is TRBV6-5, the J gene TRBJ1-5, with 7 bases matching TRBD1. The germline V gene encodes CDR1 MNHEY and CDR2 SVGAGI. The CDR3 spans 15 residues. The V and J ends lost 6 bases and 4 bases, in that order; junction bases with no gene match: 9. The CDR3 nucleotides are TGTGCCAGCAGGATCGACAGGGCCCTAAATCAGCCCCAGCATTTT. The encoded protein is CASRIDRALNQPQHF.

The chain carries TRBV5-4 and TRBJ2-5; 8 nucleotides match TRBD2. The J call is doubtful: the DNA matches TRBJ2-7 better. CDR3 length: 13 amino acids. Germline V gene sequence: CDR1 SGHNT, CDR2 YYREEE (reference sequence). CDR3 DNA: TGTGCCAGCAGCGGGGGACTAGAGTACGAGCAGTACTTC. Protein: CASSGGLEYEQYF.